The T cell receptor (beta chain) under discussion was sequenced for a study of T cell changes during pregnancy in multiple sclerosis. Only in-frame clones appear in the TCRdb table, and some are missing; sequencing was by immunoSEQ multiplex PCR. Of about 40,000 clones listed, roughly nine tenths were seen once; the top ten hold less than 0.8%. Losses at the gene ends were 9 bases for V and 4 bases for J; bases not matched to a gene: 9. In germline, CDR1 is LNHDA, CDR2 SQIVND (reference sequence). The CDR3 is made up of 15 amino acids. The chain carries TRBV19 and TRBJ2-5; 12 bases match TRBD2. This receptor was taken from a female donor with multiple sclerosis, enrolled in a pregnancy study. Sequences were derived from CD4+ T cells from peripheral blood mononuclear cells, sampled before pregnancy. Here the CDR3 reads CASSGLAGKSETQYF. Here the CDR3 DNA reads TGTGCCAGCTCAGGACTAGCGGGAAAGTCAGAGACCCAGTACTTC. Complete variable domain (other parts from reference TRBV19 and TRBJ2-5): DGGITQSPKYLFRKEGQNVTLSCEQNLNHDAMYWYRQDPGQGLRLIYYSQIVNDFQKGDIAEGYSVSREKKESFPLTVTSAQKNPTAFYLCASSGLAGKSETQYFGPGTRLLVL.